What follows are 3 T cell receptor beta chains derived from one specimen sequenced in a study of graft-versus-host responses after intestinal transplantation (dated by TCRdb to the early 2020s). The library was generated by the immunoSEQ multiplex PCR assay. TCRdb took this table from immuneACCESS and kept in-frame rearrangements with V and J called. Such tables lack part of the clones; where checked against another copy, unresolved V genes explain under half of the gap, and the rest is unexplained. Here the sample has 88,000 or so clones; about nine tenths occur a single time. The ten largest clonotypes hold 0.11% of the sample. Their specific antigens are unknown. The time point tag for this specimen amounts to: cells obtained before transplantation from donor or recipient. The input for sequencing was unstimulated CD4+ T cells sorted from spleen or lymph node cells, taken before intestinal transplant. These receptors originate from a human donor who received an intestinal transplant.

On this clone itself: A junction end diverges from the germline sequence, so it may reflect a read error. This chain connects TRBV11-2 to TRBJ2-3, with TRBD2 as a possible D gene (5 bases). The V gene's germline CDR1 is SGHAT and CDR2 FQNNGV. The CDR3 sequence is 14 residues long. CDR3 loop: CASSQHLDAGVPDF. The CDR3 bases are TGTGCCAGCAGCCAACACCTAGACGCCGGGGTTCCCGATTTT.

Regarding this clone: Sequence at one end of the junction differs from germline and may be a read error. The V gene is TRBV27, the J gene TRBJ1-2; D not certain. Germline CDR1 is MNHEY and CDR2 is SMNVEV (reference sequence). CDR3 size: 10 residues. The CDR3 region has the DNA TGTGCCAGCAGTCCCTTGGGTCGGGCCTTC. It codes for CASSPLGRAF.

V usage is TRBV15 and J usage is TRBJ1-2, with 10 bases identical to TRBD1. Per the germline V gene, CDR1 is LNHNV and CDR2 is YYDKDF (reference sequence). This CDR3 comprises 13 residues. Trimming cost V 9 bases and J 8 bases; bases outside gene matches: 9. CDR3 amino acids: CATSDRGLGGYTF. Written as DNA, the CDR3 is TGTGCCACATCCGACAGGGGGCTTGGAGGCTACACCTTC.